Listed here is a single TCR beta chain. How the authors handled the data: The authors estimated nucleated cell counts from reference gene primer amplification. Sequencing was performed with immunoSEQ multiplex PCR; in TCRdb, only in-frame clones are kept and a portion is missing. V and J calls and clone size follow that table, whereas D and trimming were derived from the DNA. The table includes about 190,000 clones, more than 60% detected once. These data are taken from a study of blood T cell repertoires in COVID-19. Looking at the study overall: Sites across the United States, Italy and Spain contributed samples from acute and convalescent COVID-19. Sample material is recorded as cDNA or gDNA derived from T cells, B-cell-depleted T cells, or PBMCs.

V shed 0 bases and J 4 bases; nucleotides not matched to a gene: 2. Germline loops: CDR1 MNHNY, CDR2 SVGAGI (reference sequence). The CDR3 has 15 amino acids. The V gene is TRBV6-6, the J gene TRBJ2-7; the match to TRBD2 covers 11 bases. What was sequenced was peripheral blood. The receptor was derived from a man between 45 and 60 years old who had recovered from COVID-19. CDR3 region: CASSYSGTSGYEQYF. For the CDR3, the DNA is TGTGCCAGCAGTTACTCCGGGACTAGCGGTTACGAGCAGTACTTC.